This T cell receptor beta chain is drawn from a study of OX40 agonist ivuxolimab in advanced cancers. Overall study context: Ivuxolimab, an agonist antibody against OX40 (CD134), was given to patients. Allowance was made for prior anti-PD-1, anti-PD-L1 or anti-CTLA-4 therapy, and about 40% had some.

Measured with immunoSEQ multiplex PCR; TCRdb has only the in-frame clones, and not every one. This sample has under 110,000 clones; 75% to 95% occur once, and the top ten carry approximately 0.5%. Study observations and caveats: CD4+ and CD8+ blood T cells expanded clonally by week 6 at 0.1 to 3.0 mg/kg.

Regarding this clone: Its antigen is unknown.

The sequencing here drew on CD4+ or CD8+ T cells sorted from blood, taken in a trial of the OX40 agonist ivuxolimab. The origin of this receptor is an adult with an advanced solid tumor such as melanoma, head and neck, liver or kidney cancer.

The CDR3 coding sequence is TGTGCCAGCAGCTTGCAGGGTAATCAGCCCCAGCATTTT. Translating gives CASSLQGNQPQHF. The rearrangement links TRBV7-2 to TRBJ1-5; weak D call: TRBD1 (5 bases). Deletions cut 3 bases from V and 4 bases from J, with 7 bases between. CDR3 length equals 13 residues. Germline V lookup: CDR1 SGHTA, CDR2 FQGNSA.